Below are 19 T cell receptor beta chains sequenced from a single sample in a study of T-cell reconstitution after alpha-beta-depleted transplantation in children. Unique molecular identifiers tagged the TCRbeta library. TCRdb re-analysed the PCR reads in MiXCR, keeping a single row per CDR3 protein. The sample holds about 610,000 distinct CDR3 sequences; roughly 27% are singletons and the top ten take under 45%. The material sequenced was PBMCs, taken before TCRalphabeta/CD19-depleted stem cell transplant. The receptors were gathered from a boy under two years old with Wiskott-Aldrich syndrome, due to receive a stem cell transplant.

The chain is built from TRBV4-1 and TRBJ2-2; 9 bases fit TRBD2. Germline V gene lookup returns CDR1 MGHRA and CDR2 YSYEKL. With V trimmed by 3 bases and J by 3 bases, 2 bases remained unmatched. The CDR3 contains 15 residues. DNA for the CDR3: TGCGCCAGCAGCCACCGACTAGCGGACACCGGGGAGCTGTTTTTT. Residues: CASSHRLADTGELFF.

The genes are TRBV12-3 or TRBV12-4 and TRBJ1-5; D is perhaps TRBD1 (5 bases). Trimming stripped 3 bases from V and 9 bases from J, with 12 bases between. The CDR3 runs 13 residues. The CDR3 DNA is TGTGCCAGCAGTTTGGGGGTCCGATGGCCCCAGCATTTT. The encoded protein is CASSLGVRWPQHF.

This clonotype showed up just a few times. The chain is built from TRBV5-1 and TRBJ2-5; a weak D match, TRBD2 (6 bases). The CDR3 spans 13 residues. V shed 2 bases and J shed 6 bases, with 11 bases lying between them. Germline CDR1 and CDR2: SGHRS and YFSETQ. The CDR3 sequence: CASSFGGPQTQYF. In DNA form, the CDR3 reads TGCGCCAGCAGCTTTGGAGGGCCACAGACCCAGTACTTC.

V and J are TRBV20-1 and TRBJ2-6; D might be TRBD1 (5 bases). Per the germline V gene, CDR1 is DFQATT and CDR2 is SNEGSKA (reference sequence). Trimming left V 6 bases short and J 0 bases short, with 12 bases between. The CDR3 contains 15 residues. The CDR3 loop reads CSAATDHSGANVLTF. CDR3 bases: TGCAGTGCCGCGACAGACCACTCTGGGGCCAACGTCCTGACTTTC.

This clonotype was counted only a few times. J is TRBJ2-7 and V is TRBV6-1; D is unresolved. Between the trimmed V and J ends, which lost 8 bases and 0 bases, there was a span of 14 bases. The CDR3 contains 14 residues. Germline CDR1 MNHNS, CDR2 SASEGT. CDR3 in DNA: TGTGCCAGCCGACTGTCCAGGTACTCCTACGAGCAGTACTTC. Encoded protein: CASRLSRYSYEQYF.

The V call is TRBV20-1, the J call TRBJ2-1, with TRBD2 identical over 11 bases. The germline gives CDR1 DFQATT, CDR2 SNEGSKA (reference sequence). V lost 3 bases to trimming and J lost 0 bases; unmatched junction nucleotides: 7. The CDR3 loop spans 17 amino acids. CDR3 in amino acids: CSASSTSGTSSYNEQFF. The CDR3 DNA reads TGCAGTGCTAGCTCGACTAGCGGGACGAGCTCCTACAATGAGCAGTTCTTC.

This clonotype turned up a few times. Here the CDR3 DNA reads TGCAGTGCTAGAGGGCTAGCGGGAGCAGATACGCAGTATTTT. Protein product: CSARGLAGADTQYF. V and J are TRBV20-1 and TRBJ2-3; TRBD2 matches 10 bases. Germline V gene lookup returns CDR1 DFQATT and CDR2 SNEGSKA (reference sequence). V shed 1 base and J 4 bases; nucleotides not matched to a gene: 2. The CDR3 sequence is 14 residues long.

V gene TRBV27 combines with J gene TRBJ2-5; possibly TRBD1 or TRBD2 for D (5 bases each). V gave up 4 bases and J gave up 4 bases, with 13 bases separating them. The CDR3 loop spans 14 amino acids. CDR1 is MNHEY, CDR2 SMNVEV, per germline (reference sequence). CDR3 sequence reads: CASSSTGSAETQYF. As DNA, the CDR3 is TGTGCCAGCAGTTCCACAGGTAGCGCAGAGACCCAGTACTTC.

This clonotype was detected once. The genes are TRBV7-2 and TRBJ1-5; 7 nucleotides line up with TRBD1. The CDR3 covers 16 residues. Germline V CDR1 and CDR2: SGHTA, FQGNSA. V lost 5 bases and J lost 0; bases outside the gene matches: 7. The CDR3 nucleotides are TGTGCCAGCAGCGTAATACAGGGGAATAGCAATCAGCCCCAGCATTTT. It codes for CASSVIQGNSNQPQHF.

This chain connects TRBV28 to TRBJ2-1, with D possibly being TRBD2 (5 bases). The germline V and J ends were trimmed by 3 bases and 8 bases, with 14 bases remaining between them. CDR1 is MDHEN and CDR2 is SYDVKM in the germline V gene. This CDR3 has 14 amino acids. CDR3 loop: CASSLGPGFYEQFF. CDR3 coding DNA: TGTGCCAGCAGTTTGGGTCCGGGGTTCTATGAGCAGTTCTTC.

This rearrangement joins TRBV4-1 to TRBJ2-1; D uncertain. The germline gives CDR1 MGHRA, CDR2 YSYEKL. V was cut by 5 bases and J by 0 bases, with 11 bases left in between. The CDR3 loop spans 15 amino acids. The DNA of the CDR3 is TGCGCCAGCAGCGATCAAAGAAGCTCCTACAATGAGCAGTTCTTC. Protein: CASSDQRSSYNEQFF.

There are a few counts of this clonotype. The rearrangement joins TRBV29-1 to TRBJ2-7, with a tentative D call TRBD2 (6 bases). The germline CDR1 and CDR2 sequences are SQVTM and ANQGSEA. Trimming pared 0 bases from V and 1 base from J, leaving 10 bases between. The CDR3 is 14 amino acids. The CDR3 here is CSVEDPGRSYEQYF. DNA of the CDR3: TGCAGCGTTGAAGATCCCGGGAGATCCTACGAGCAGTACTTC.

V and J are TRBV2 and TRBJ1-5, with D uncertain. With 6 bases removed from V and 9 bases from J, the gap between germline ends came to 15 bases. The CDR3 sequence is 13 residues long. From germline, CDR1 is SNHLY and CDR2 FYNNEI. In nucleotides, the CDR3 is TGTGCCAGCAGCCAAGACTTAGCTCTGCCCCAGCATTTT. Translation: CASSQDLALPQHF.

Only a few counts were recorded for this clonotype. The V gene is TRBV4-1, the J gene TRBJ2-1; 8 bases map to TRBD2. There are 13 residues in the CDR3. Germline V lookup: CDR1 MGHRA, CDR2 YSYEKL. The ends lost 1 base at V and 12 bases at J; junction bases unmatched: 5. Written as DNA, the CDR3 is TGCGCCAGCAGCCAAGGGACTAGCTTACGGCAGTTCTTC. Protein sequence: CASSQGTSLRQFF.

This chain joins TRBV6-1 and TRBJ1-3, with D possibly TRBD1 on 5 matching bases. Germline V gives CDR1 MNHNS, CDR2 SASEGT. This CDR3 spans 16 amino acids. Trimming removed 6 bases at V and 4 bases at J, with 19 bases between. The CDR3 sequence is CASSDKRGKAGNTIYF. The CDR3 region has the DNA TGTGCCAGCAGCGACAAGAGGGGAAAAGCCGGAAACACCATATATTTT.

The V and J genes are TRBV20-1 and TRBJ2-3, with 8 bases aligning to TRBD2. The germline V gene encodes CDR1 DFQATT and CDR2 SNEGSKA (reference sequence). V lost 6 bases and J lost 6; bases outside the gene matches: 8. The CDR3 runs to 13 residues. DNA for the CDR3: TGCAGTGCAGAACTAGCGGAGAGGGATACGCAGTATTTT. Protein sequence: CSAELAERDTQYF.

This clonotype was seen a handful of times. J is TRBJ2-6 and V is TRBV29-1, with D perhaps matching TRBD1 (6 bases). The CDR3 totals 18 residues. V lost 6 bases and J 0 bases, leaving 21 bases between the germline ends. CDR1 and CDR2 (germline): SQVTM, ANQGSEA. The CDR3, as DNA: TGCAGCGTCGACAGGAGGACATCTATACTCTCTGGGGCCAACGTCCTGACTTTC. This encodes CSVDRRTSILSGANVLTF. Together with reference TRBV29-1 and TRBJ2-6, the CDR3 gives the full variable domain: SAVISQKPSRDICQRGTSLTIQCQVDSQVTMMFWYRQQPGQSLTLIATANQGSEATYESGFVIDKFPISRPNLTFSTLTVSNMSPEDSSIYLCSVDRRTSILSGANVLTFGAGSRLTVL.

This clonotype was seen a few times. This sequence joins TRBV15 and TRBJ2-3, with D maybe TRBD2 (5 bases). This CDR3 region has 12 residues. V lost 6 bases, J lost 6 bases, and 10 bases lay in between. Germline V gives CDR1 LNHNV, CDR2 YYDKDF (reference sequence). The CDR3 sequence is CATSPGEDTQYF. CDR3 coding DNA: TGTGCCACCAGTCCCGGGGAGGATACGCAGTATTTT.

This clonotype has a handful of counts. The V call is TRBV5-1, the J call TRBJ2-7; TRBD2 matches 8 bases. The CDR3 totals 16 residues. Germline trimming cut 4 bases from V and 5 bases from J; bases unmatched to any gene: 14. Germline CDR1 reads SGHRS; CDR2 reads YFSETQ. The CDR3 reads CASSGGKSSGRDEQYF. The CDR3 DNA is TGCGCCAGCAGCGGGGGAAAATCTAGCGGGCGCGACGAGCAGTACTTC.